The T cell receptor (beta chain) described here comes from a study of siplizumab effects on memory and regulatory T cells. Libraries were prepared by immunoSEQ multiplex PCR; TCRdb keeps only in-frame clonotypes and omits some of them. This table has 80,000 to 130,000 clones, more than 90% appearing once. This clone occurred a few times. The junction and the germline gene differ at one end; a read error may be behind it. This CDR3 is 14 amino acids long. In germline, CDR1 is SGHVS, CDR2 FQNEAQ. This TCR derives from a human donor in good health. Some clones in this sample may be carry-over from other donors' samples. Sequenced sample: CD4+ T cells sorted from blood. V is TRBV7-8 and J is TRBJ2-7, with TRBD2 matching 8 bases. In DNA, the CDR3 is TGTGCCAGCAGCTTGAGTTGGCCTAGCGGGCTTTCCGTCTTC. It is translated as CASSLSWPSGLSVF.